This entry lists 10 T cell receptor beta chains sequenced from one sample in a study of shared clonotypes between healthy human individuals. The repertoire was sequenced with immunoSEQ multiplex PCR; TCRdb's copy has only in-frame clones and lacks some. Among around 510,000 clones listed, about 80% were seen once. The sample was PBMCs. Every receptor here comes from a woman aged 40 to 50 in good health. Some clones in this sample may be carry-over from other donors' samples.

J is TRBJ2-7 and V is TRBV5-1; TRBD2 aligns across 11 bases. V shed 3 bases and J 6 bases; nucleotides not matched to a gene: 11. The CDR3 is made up of 16 amino acids. CDR1 is SGHRS and CDR2 is YFSETQ in the germline V gene. The CDR3 reads CASSSLAGLAGGEQYF. CDR3 coding DNA: TGCGCCAGCAGCTCACTCGCGGGTCTAGCGGGAGGCGAGCAGTACTTC.

This rearrangement joins TRBV7-6 to TRBJ2-1; 14 positions agree with TRBD2. J was trimmed by 9 bases and V by 1 base; bases with no gene match: 5. The germline CDR1 and CDR2 sequences are SGHVS and FNYEAQ. The CDR3 sequence is 16 residues long. The CDR3 here is CASSLGLAGGPGEQFF. In DNA, the CDR3 is TGTGCCAGCAGCTTAGGACTAGCGGGAGGGCCGGGTGAGCAGTTCTTC.

This clone appeared once. The chain combines TRBV25-1 with TRBJ1-4, with D tentatively TRBD1 (6 bases). The V gene's germline CDR1 is MGHDK and CDR2 SYGVNS. There are 16 residues in the CDR3. Trimming pared 0 bases from V and 0 bases from J, leaving 8 bases between. As DNA, the CDR3 is TGTGCCAGCAGTGAATACAGGGGAGCAACTAATGAAAAACTGTTTTTT. This translates into CASSEYRGATNEKLFF.

The chain carries TRBV5-1 and TRBJ2-1; 11 nucleotides agree with TRBD2. Germline V gives CDR1 SGHRS, CDR2 YFSETQ. The CDR3 spans 17 residues. V gave up 0 bases and J gave up 4 bases; unmatched junction bases: 6. The CDR3 region has the DNA TGCGCCAGCAGCTTGGAACTAGCGGGAGATTTGTACAATGAGCAGTTCTTC. Translation: CASSLELAGDLYNEQFF.

J is TRBJ1-5 and V is TRBV19; TRBD1 agrees at 8 bases. Germline trimming cut 6 bases from V and 0 bases from J; bases unmatched to any gene: 10. From germline, CDR1 is LNHDA and CDR2 SQIVND (reference sequence). The CDR3 is made up of 17 amino acids. The DNA for the CDR3 is TGTGCCAGTAGACGAACTCAGGGACAGGTTAGCAATCAGCCCCAGCATTTT. Residues: CASRRTQGQVSNQPQHF.

The chain employs TRBV29-1 and TRBJ2-1, with D perhaps TRBD1 (5 bases). V was trimmed by 2 bases and J by 8 bases, leaving 7 bases between them. Germline assignment: CDR1 SQVTM and CDR2 ANQGSEA. The CDR3 has 11 residues. In DNA, the CDR3 is TGCAGCGTTGAAAGGGGCGATGAGCAGTTCTTC. This encodes CSVERGDEQFF.

This chain joins TRBV5-1 and TRBJ2-2; D might be TRBD2 (5 bases). V lost 4 bases, J lost 5 bases, and 9 bases lay in between. Per the germline V gene, CDR1 is SGHRS and CDR2 is YFSETQ. The CDR3 loop spans 13 amino acids. The CDR3 loop is CASSPDFTGELFF. In DNA, the CDR3 is TGCGCCAGCAGCCCGGACTTTACCGGGGAGCTGTTTTTT.

The chain links TRBV4-3 to TRBJ2-1; 9 bases align to TRBD2. The CDR3 is 15 amino acids. J was trimmed by 9 bases and V by 4 bases; bases with no gene match: 10. Germline lookup yields CDR1 LGHNA and CDR2 YSLEER. The CDR3 region is CASSPRTSEGGEQFF. CDR3 nucleotides: TGCGCCAGCAGCCCTCGGACTAGCGAAGGAGGTGAGCAGTTCTTC.

V and J are TRBV5-4 and TRBJ1-2, with D possibly TRBD1 on 5 matching bases. The CDR3 is 15 amino acids. CDR1 and CDR2 (germline): SGHNT, YYREEE (reference sequence). V lost 0 bases and J lost 3, with 12 bases in between. The CDR3 sequence: CASSLADSYHYGYTF. For the CDR3, the DNA is TGTGCCAGCAGCTTGGCCGACAGTTACCACTATGGCTACACCTTC. Drawing the rest from reference TRBV5-4 and TRBJ1-2, the complete variable domain is ETGVTQSPTHLIKTRGQQVTLRCSSQSGHNTVSWYQQALGQGPQFIFQYYREEENGRGNFPPRFSGLQFPNYSSELNVNALELDDSALYLCASSLADSYHYGYTFGSGTRLTVV.

About this clone itself: A far more abundant clone sits one base away, making this likely a read error. V is TRBV30 and J is TRBJ1-5; tentatively, D is TRBD1 (5 bases). Per germline, CDR1 GTSNPN and CDR2 SVGIG (reference sequence). The CDR3 is 13 residues long. CDR3 sequence (DNA): TGTGCCTGGAGTGTACTTGGGGACCAGCACCAGCATTTT. Translation gives CAWSVLGDQHQHF.